This entry lists 9 T cell receptor beta chains sequenced from one sample in a study of blood T cell repertoires in COVID-19. Here immunoSEQ multiplex PCR was the method, and the copy in TCRdb shows in-frame clones only, minus some. The table lists over 600,000 clones, 85% to 90% of them singletons, with roughly 0.25% in the top ten. The sequenced sample was peripheral blood. These receptor sequences come from a woman under 30 with acute or convalescent COVID-19.

This chain connects TRBV29-1 to TRBJ2-5; 8 bases fit TRBD2. CDR3 length: 16 amino acids. CDR1 is SQVTM, CDR2 ANQGSEA, per germline. The ends lost 0 bases at V and 4 bases at J; junction bases unmatched: 10. Here the CDR3 reads CSVEDGGGRWGETQYF. The CDR3 DNA sequence: TGCAGCGTTGAAGATGGCGGGGGGCGTTGGGGAGAGACCCAGTACTTC.

A remark on this clone: Other DNA sequences in this specimen translate into the identical CDR3. This chain connects TRBV3-1 (or the pseudogene TRBV3-2) to TRBJ2-7; D is uncertain. CDR3 length: 12 amino acids. Germline V gives CDR1 LGHDT, CDR2 YNNKEL (reference sequence). V gave up 0 bases and J gave up 4 bases, with 4 bases separating them. The CDR3 coding sequence is TGTGCCAGCAGCCAAGATCGGTACGAGCAGTACTTC. It specifies CASSQDRYEQYF.

This clone was detected only once. The genes are TRBV18 and TRBJ2-5; D is possibly TRBD1 (7 bases). Trimming shortened V by 3 bases and J by 7 bases, and 9 bases separated the two germline ends. From germline, CDR1 is KGHSH and CDR2 LQKENI. The CDR3 has 12 residues. The CDR3 DNA reads as TGTGCCAGCTCACCCCAGGGGGGGACCCAGTACTTC. Protein: CASSPQGGTQYF.

V usage is TRBV3-1 (or the pseudogene TRBV3-2) and J usage is TRBJ2-4; no clear D. Trimming shortened V by 2 bases and J by 0 bases, and 8 bases separated the two germline ends. The germline V gene encodes CDR1 LGHDT and CDR2 YNNKEL (reference sequence). This CDR3 comprises 15 residues. In DNA, the CDR3 is TGTGCCAGCAGCCAAAGCGATCTAGCCAAAAACATTCAGTACTTC. This gives the protein CASSQSDLAKNIQYF.

The chain has TRBV2 and TRBJ2-1, with 11 nucleotides matching TRBD2. The V gene end was trimmed by 7 bases and the J gene end by 5 bases; junction bases not matched to a gene: 7. This CDR3 is built from 15 residues. Germline V gene sequence: CDR1 SNHLY, CDR2 FYNNEI. The CDR3 loop reads CASTRTSGSNNEQFF. In DNA, the CDR3 is TGTGCCAGCACCCGGACTAGCGGGTCGAACAATGAGCAGTTCTTC.

This sequence joins TRBV2 and TRBJ1-3; D ambiguous. This CDR3 region has 14 residues. Germline CDR1 SNHLY, CDR2 FYNNEI. Trimming removed 8 bases from V and 3 bases from J, with 14 bases in between. The CDR3 nucleotides are TGTGCCAGCCTTGACCCAGGCATTGGAAACACCATATATTTT. As protein: CASLDPGIGNTIYF.

This chain connects TRBV20-1 to TRBJ1-2, with D hard to call. The CDR3 has 11 residues. Looked up from germline, CDR1 is DFQATT and CDR2 is SNEGSKA (reference sequence). Deletions cut 5 bases from V and 5 bases from J, with 9 bases between. The CDR3 sequence: CSAFYDYGYTF. The CDR3, as DNA: TGCAGTGCTTTCTATGATTATGGCTACACCTTC.

This chain uses TRBV6-2 or TRBV6-3 with TRBJ2-3; 10 bases map to TRBD2. The V gene's germline CDR1 is MNHEY and CDR2 SVGEGT. The CDR3 is 15 amino acids. The junction had 5 bases not matched to a gene; V was cut back by 5 bases and J by 3 bases. The CDR3 bases are TGTGCCAGCAGTGGATCGGGACTAGCGACAGATACGCAGTATTTT. Translating gives CASSGSGLATDTQYF.

The gene calls are TRBV7-9 and TRBJ1-1, with 10 bases that match TRBD1. This CDR3 is built from 15 residues. The germline V gene has CDR1 SEHNR and CDR2 FQNEAQ (reference sequence). With 9 bases clipped from V and 0 bases from J, the junction kept 7 bases outside the gene matches. The CDR3 DNA reads as TGTGCCAGTTCACCGGGACAGGGGATGAACACTGAAGCTTTCTTT. It specifies CASSPGQGMNTEAFF.